These 28 T cell receptor beta chains originate from one sample sequenced in a study of blood T cell repertoires in COVID-19. The protocol was immunoSEQ multiplex PCR, while the TCRdb copy is restricted to in-frame clones and leaves out a portion. The table includes roughly 400,000 clones, roughly 92% detected once. The sample consisted of PBMCs or T cells enriched from blood (not recorded which). The receptors here all came from a woman in her thirties or forties who had been exposed to COVID-19.

This clone was detected once. The chain links TRBV3-1 (or the pseudogene TRBV3-2) to TRBJ2-3, with 7 bases that match TRBD2. V trimming: 1 base; J trimming: 3 bases; junction bases outside the gene matches: 4. CDR1 is LGHDT and CDR2 is YNNKEL in the germline V gene (reference sequence). The CDR3 contains 15 residues. CDR3 DNA: TGTGCCAGCAGCCAAGTTGGCGGGGGAACAGATACGCAGTATTTT. Translated: CASSQVGGGTDTQYF.

The gene calls are TRBV4-3 and TRBJ1-2, with 7 bases that match TRBD1. From germline, CDR1 is LGHNA and CDR2 YSLEER. The junction had 3 bases not matched to a gene; V was cut back by 4 bases and J by 1 base. The CDR3 length is 14 residues. The CDR3 bases are TGCGCCAGCAGCCCCGGGACAGATAACTATGGCTACACCTTC. Its protein is CASSPGTDNYGYTF.

The V and J genes are TRBV15 and TRBJ2-7, with TRBD1 matching 9 bases. This CDR3 has 16 residues. CDR1 and CDR2 (germline): LNHNV, YYDKDF (reference sequence). The V gene end was trimmed by 2 bases and the J gene end by 1 base; junction bases not matched to a gene: 6. The CDR3 loop reads CATSRKPGQGSYEQYF. For the CDR3, the DNA is TGTGCCACCAGCAGAAAACCGGGACAGGGATCCTACGAGCAGTACTTC. The full variable domain, its missing parts supplied by reference TRBV15 and TRBJ2-7, is DAMVIQNPRYQVTQFGKPVTLSCSQTLNHNVMYWYQQKSSQAPKLLFHYYDKDFNNEADTPDNFQSRRPNTSFCFLDIRSPGLGDTAMYLCATSRKPGQGSYEQYFGPGTRLTVT.

V is TRBV30 and J is TRBJ1-1; the D gene is possibly TRBD1 (6 bases). The CDR3 sequence is 15 residues long. V lost 4 bases to trimming and J lost 0 bases, with 15 bases between them. Germline CDR1 reads GTSNPN; CDR2 reads SVGIG (reference sequence). CDR3 DNA sequence: TGTGCCTGGAAACCCCCCAGGGGAATGAACACTGAAGCTTTCTTT. Its protein is CAWKPPRGMNTEAFF.

The V and J genes are TRBV6-1 and TRBJ1-1, with D uncertain. V was pared by 1 base and J by 0 bases, with 9 bases between. CDR1 is MNHNS, CDR2 SASEGT, per germline. The CDR3 is 15 amino acids. As DNA, the CDR3 is TGTGCCAGCAGTGAAGGGCCGGGTGTGAACACTGAAGCTTTCTTT. Translating it yields CASSEGPGVNTEAFF.

CDR3 nucleotide sequence: TGTGCCTGGAGGATCGGACTAGCGTATACCGGGGAGCTGTTTTTT. Protein sequence: CAWRIGLAYTGELFF. The V call is TRBV30, the J call TRBJ2-2, with TRBD2 matching 9 bases. Per the germline V gene, CDR1 is GTSNPN and CDR2 is SVGIG (reference sequence). The CDR3 spans 15 residues. Unmatched junction bases numbered 7, after V lost 3 bases and J lost 5 bases.

The chain couples TRBV11-1 to TRBJ1-2; 7 nucleotides agree with TRBD1. The CDR3 has 15 residues. The junction had 16 bases not matched to a gene; V was cut back by 5 bases and J by 10 bases. The V gene's germline CDR1 is SGHAT and CDR2 FQDESV (reference sequence). CDR3 sequence reads: CASSPSGGNSGDYTF. In DNA, the CDR3 is TGTGCCAGCAGCCCCTCAGGGGGAAATTCGGGAGACTACACCTTC. Together with reference TRBV11-1 and TRBJ1-2, the CDR3 gives the full variable domain: EAEVAQSPRYKITEKSQAVAFWCDPISGHATLYWYRQILGQGPELLVQFQDESVVDDSQLPKDRFSAERLKGVDSTLKIQPAELGDSAMYLCASSPSGGNSGDYTFGSGTRLTVV.

The chain recombines TRBV5-1 with TRBJ1-2, with 7 bases that match TRBD1. The CDR3 extends over 12 amino acids. CDR1 and CDR2 from the germline V gene are SGHRS and YFSETQ. The trim removed 3 bases at V and 11 bases at J, leaving 7 bases unmatched. This CDR3 reads CASSSSQGSYTF. The DNA for the CDR3 is TGCGCCAGCAGCTCCTCACAGGGGTCTTACACCTTC.

The chain combines TRBV6-5 with TRBJ2-2; weak D call: TRBD2 (5 bases). Trimming pared 4 bases from V and 9 bases from J, leaving 15 bases between. Germline CDR1 reads MNHEY; CDR2 reads SVGAGI. The CDR3 runs to 14 residues. The CDR3 sequence is CASSSQSDGRELFF. In DNA, the CDR3 is TGTGCCAGCAGTTCTCAATCCGACGGGAGGGAGCTGTTTTTT.

The rearrangement uses TRBV6-5 and TRBJ1-2; D is perhaps TRBD1 (5 bases). Germline loops: CDR1 MNHEY, CDR2 SVGAGI. CDR3 size: 14 residues. V was trimmed by 2 bases and J by 2 bases, leaving 9 bases between them. The CDR3 sequence: CASSYTRANYGYTF. Here the CDR3 DNA reads TGTGCCAGCAGTTACACCAGGGCGAACTATGGCTACACCTTC.

The chain is built from TRBV9 and TRBJ2-3; 9 bases are a match to TRBD1. The CDR3 runs 17 residues. The germline gives CDR1 SGDLS, CDR2 YYNGEE. After removal of 0 bases from V and 3 bases from J, the junction contained 8 bases not matched to a gene. The CDR3 nucleotides read TGTGCCAGCAGCGTAGTGGGACAGGGCTTTGGAACAGATACGCAGTATTTT. Translation: CASSVVGQGFGTDTQYF.

Worth noting for this clone: Other DNA sequences of this sample code for an identical CDR3. The chain carries TRBV24-1 and TRBJ2-3, with 8 bases fitting TRBD2. Trimming at V came to 4 bases and at J to 3 bases, leaving 5 bases not matched to a gene. The CDR3 length is 15 residues. Germline values: CDR1 KGHDR, CDR2 SFDVKD. The CDR3 sequence is CATSDSSGRTDTQYF. CDR3 DNA sequence: TGTGCCACCAGTGACTCCAGCGGGAGAACAGATACGCAGTATTTT.

This clone was observed once. The genes are TRBV2 and TRBJ1-2; D call uncertain. Deletions cut 4 bases from V and 4 bases from J, with 10 bases between. The germline V gene encodes CDR1 SNHLY and CDR2 FYNNEI. The CDR3 contains 13 residues. CDR3 nucleotides: TGTGCCAGCAGTGGTTTACAGTCCTATGGCTACACCTTC. Translation gives CASSGLQSYGYTF.

The chain links TRBV6-5 to TRBJ2-2; D is unclear. V was shortened by 2 bases and J by 1 base, with 11 bases between the two germline ends. The germline CDR1 and CDR2 sequences are MNHEY and SVGAGI. CDR3 length: 16 residues. The CDR3, as DNA: TGTGCCAGCAGTTACCTCGCAGCTAGGAACACCGGGGAGCTGTTTTTT. This sequence encodes CASSYLAARNTGELFF.

This chain connects TRBV7-9 to TRBJ1-1; 9 nucleotides line up with TRBD1. This CDR3 region has 16 residues. Germline CDR1 is SEHNR and CDR2 is FQNEAQ (reference sequence). V gave up 4 bases and J gave up 1 base; unmatched junction bases: 7. As DNA, the CDR3 is TGTGCCAGCAGCTCGAGGGACAGGGTTAAGAACACTGAAGCTTTCTTT. As protein: CASSSRDRVKNTEAFF.

CDR3 coding DNA: TGTGCCAGCAGCAAGGGACAGATCATGAACACTGAAGCTTTCTTT. Translating gives CASSKGQIMNTEAFF. The chain combines TRBV5-4 with TRBJ1-1; 7 nucleotides line up with TRBD1. V trimming: 4 bases; J trimming: 0 bases; junction bases outside the gene matches: 6. From germline, CDR1 is SGHNT and CDR2 YYREEE (reference sequence). The CDR3 loop spans 15 amino acids.

This chain uses TRBV11-3 with TRBJ2-1; perhaps TRBD2 as D (6 bases). The germline V gene encodes CDR1 SGHNT and CDR2 YENEEA. The CDR3 totals 12 residues. Trimming pared 8 bases from V and 10 bases from J, leaving 15 bases between. This CDR3 is CASSPGALEQFF. The DNA of the CDR3 is TGTGCCAGCTCTCCGGGAGCCCTAGAGCAGTTCTTC. The complete variable domain, with remaining parts taken from reference TRBV11-3 and TRBJ2-1, reads EAGVVQSPRYKIIEKKQPVAFWCNPISGHNTLYWYLQNLGQGPELLIRYENEEAVDDSQLPKDRFSAERLKGVDSTLKIQPAELGDSAVYLCASSPGALEQFFGPGTRLTVL.

The V and J genes are TRBV11-2 and TRBJ2-5; 9 nucleotides align to TRBD1. The germline CDR1 and CDR2 sequences are SGHAT and FQNNGV. The CDR3 is 14 amino acids. With V trimmed by 3 bases and J by 4 bases, 3 bases remained unmatched. The CDR3 DNA follows: TGTGCCAGCAGCTTCAACAGGGGGCGAGAGACCCAGTACTTC. Its translation is CASSFNRGRETQYF. Together with reference TRBV11-2 and TRBJ2-5, the CDR3 gives the full variable domain: EAGVAQSPRYKIIEKRQSVAFWCNPISGHATLYWYQQILGQGPKLLIQFQNNGVVDDSQLPKDRFSAERLKGVDSTLKIQPAKLEDSAVYLCASSFNRGRETQYFGPGTRLLVL.

The chain is built from TRBV4-3 and TRBJ1-3; 7 bases are a match to TRBD1. V dropped 4 bases and J dropped 3; count of bases not matched to a gene: 6. This CDR3 comprises 15 residues. Germline CDR1 LGHNA, CDR2 YSLEER. The CDR3 coding sequence is TGCGCCAGCAGCCCCCAGACAGGGATTGGAAACACCATATATTTT. Residues: CASSPQTGIGNTIYF.

The chain uses TRBV3-1 (or the pseudogene TRBV3-2) and TRBJ2-1; D may be TRBD1 (5 bases). The CDR3 is made up of 14 amino acids. Per the germline V gene, CDR1 is LGHDT and CDR2 is YNNKEL (reference sequence). With 4 bases removed from V and 4 bases from J, the gap between germline ends came to 11 bases. In DNA form, the CDR3 reads TGTGCCAGCAGCCCCTCGAGACAGTACAATGAGCAGTTCTTC. This codes for CASSPSRQYNEQFF.

V usage is TRBV2 and J usage is TRBJ2-3, with 7 bases that match TRBD2. The CDR3 totals 15 residues. Germline CDR1 reads SNHLY; CDR2 reads FYNNEI. J was trimmed by 2 bases and V by 8 bases; bases with no gene match: 10. This CDR3 reads CASSPAGVYTDTQYF. CDR3 coding DNA: TGTGCCAGCTCTCCTGCGGGAGTCTACACAGATACGCAGTATTTT.

This chain links TRBV25-1 with TRBJ2-3; no firm D call. The CDR3 spans 13 residues. CDR1 is MGHDK and CDR2 is SYGVNS in the germline V gene. The germline V and J ends were trimmed by 4 bases and 6 bases, with 11 bases remaining between them. CDR3 region: CASSVGLFDTQYF. CDR3 DNA sequence: TGTGCCAGCAGTGTGGGCTTATTCGATACGCAGTATTTT.

This clone was recorded once. This chain connects TRBV6-5 to TRBJ1-2; 11 positions match TRBD1. The V segment lost 1 base and the J segment 7 bases; nucleotides outside the gene matches: 5. Germline CDR1 is MNHEY and CDR2 is SVGAGI. The CDR3 runs 15 residues. This chain's CDR3 is CASSYFGTGGSGYTF. The DNA for the CDR3 is TGTGCCAGCAGTTACTTTGGGACAGGGGGGAGTGGCTACACCTTC.

The chain is built from TRBV4-3 and TRBJ2-2; D is unclear. Germline assignment: CDR1 LGHNA and CDR2 YSLEER. Trimming shortened V by 6 bases and J by 6 bases, and 14 bases separated the two germline ends. The CDR3 is 14 residues long. The CDR3, as DNA: TGCGCCAGCAGGCGTAAATCGGGTGCCGGGGAGCTGTTTTTT. Amino acid sequence: CASRRKSGAGELFF.

This chain links TRBV5-1 with TRBJ1-3; D call uncertain. The ends were cut back, 0 bases at V and 0 bases at J, with 10 bases in the middle. Germline-derived CDR1 and CDR2 are SGHRS and YFSETQ. This CDR3 contains 16 residues. CDR3 sequence (DNA): TGCGCCAGCAGCTTGGACCCGGGAATCTCTGGAAACACCATATATTTT. Encoded protein: CASSLDPGISGNTIYF. Full variable domain (outside the CDR3, taken from reference TRBV5-1 and TRBJ1-3): KAGVTQTPRYLIKTRGQQVTLSCSPISGHRSVSWYQQTPGQGLQFLFEYFSETQRNKGNFPGRFSGRQFSNSRSEMNVSTLELGDSALYLCASSLDPGISGNTIYFGEGSWLTVV.

The chain has TRBV27 and TRBJ1-2, with a tentative D call TRBD1 (6 bases). Trimming cost V 3 bases and J 8 bases, with 13 bases left between them. The CDR3 length is 13 residues. From germline, CDR1 is MNHEY and CDR2 SMNVEV (reference sequence). DNA of the CDR3: TGTGCCAGCAGTTTCTCACAGGGCTACGGCTACACCTTC. Translated, it gives CASSFSQGYGYTF.

The chain links TRBV27 to TRBJ2-7; 9 bases are a match to TRBD1. The germline gives CDR1 MNHEY, CDR2 SMNVEV (reference sequence). This CDR3 is built from 16 residues. With 0 bases clipped from V and 5 bases from J, the junction kept 8 bases outside the gene matches. CDR3 region: CASSLSPGTGLNEQYF. The CDR3, as DNA: TGTGCCAGCAGTTTATCGCCCGGGACAGGGTTAAACGAGCAGTACTTC.

The genes are TRBV12-5 and TRBJ2-5; TRBD2 aligns across 7 bases. V trimming: 3 bases; J trimming: 4 bases; junction bases outside the gene matches: 14. The CDR3 length is 17 residues. Germline CDR1 reads LGHNT; CDR2 reads FRNRAP. The CDR3 region has the DNA TGTGCTAGTGGTTTTAAACCGGGACTACGGTCAGTAGAGACCCAGTACTTC. Translating it yields CASGFKPGLRSVETQYF.